This entry describes one T cell receptor beta chain. What antigen it recognizes has not been identified. Base qualities are not recorded, but no much larger clone differs from it by a single base. CDR3 length: 15 amino acids, cysteine to phenylalanine. Only the CDR3 DNA is retained, 45 bases long and in frame from the first base. The germline V gene gives CDR1 as SGHTA and CDR2 as FQGNSA. V is clipped by 1 base and J by 4 bases, and the sequence between their germline boundaries is 12 bases long. Samples from volunteer blood donors who had recovered from COVID-19 were contributed by a second Seattle source. The collaborating institutions used their own protocols to collect whole blood in K2EDTA tubes. Collaborator samples were shipped for TCRbeta analysis as frozen whole blood, isolated PBMCs, or DNA extracted from either sample type. This entry is derived from a study of blood T cell repertoires in COVID-19 (dated by TCRdb to the early 2020s). Background on the whole study: Collaborator samples came from the United States, Italy and Spain and covered acute and convalescent phases of COVID-19. The prospective study material was composed of cDNA or gDNA derived from T cells, B-cell-depleted T cells, or PBMCs. Subjects who had been exposed to COVID-19, were actively infected with it, or had recovered from it provided the deeply sampled blood TCRbeta repertoires that made up the dataset. The repertoires were released in a freely available public database intended as a resource for research on the immune response to SARS-CoV-2. Samples were obtained from the ongoing ImmuneRACE study (first 160 participants) and from some 1,300 subjects provided by 6 global collaborators. Sample metadata almost always included a de-identified subject ID, COVID-19 status, age in years and sex. HLA class I and class II types, where available, came from metadata supplied by the sample provider rather than from assay-based typing.

Overall study outcomes, separate from this receptor: Clinical and demographic metadata were provided uncurated, with the amount varying by source and participant.

TCRbeta CDR3 regions were amplified from genomic DNA using the immunoSEQ Assay, a bias-controlled multiplex PCR. The original pipeline was this. Nucleated cell counts per sample were estimated from amplification of reference gene primers within the assay. To quantify the absolute abundance of each unique TCRbeta CDR3 rearrangement, sequence reads were collapsed and filtered. For each sample, productive Simpson clonality was calculated as the square root of Simpson's diversity index over productive rearrangements. TCRdb holds this immuneACCESS table with in-frame rearrangements only. Some clones are missing; in checked studies, unresolved V genes explain under half, and the rest has no known cause. V, J and clone size reflect that table, while D and trimming were determined from the DNA. This sample is represented by 270,000 or so clones; around 86% of them were singletons. The ten largest account for roughly 0.92% of the sample.

Sample: peripheral blood. The clonotype was recovered from a middle-aged woman who had recovered from COVID-19. The chain joins TRBV7-2 to TRBJ2-3; the D region possibly corresponds to TRBD1 (5 bases align). The nucleotides are TGTGCCAGCAGCTTAGTTCAGGGTCGCGCAGATACGCAGTATTTT. The encoded protein is CASSLVQGRADTQYF.